The source of this T cell receptor (beta chain) is a study of CXCR3-negative and CXCR3-positive naive CD8 T cells. Study-level points and caveats: Naive subsets displayed similar surface CD5, and TCR strength was inferred from TRB CDR3 properties. Both naive subsets showed comparably high diversity, and memory CD8+ cells showed much lower diversity. The study found CXCR3 expression partially decreased after cryopreservation and ran most assays on fresh PBMCs.

As regards this clonotype: The target antigen is unknown.

The TRB libraries of cDNA were built by UMI-labeled 5' RACE. TCRdb re-analyzed the 5' RACE reads; it lists each CDR3 protein once, without DNA. This listing includes tens of thousands of distinct CDR3 sequences. Using triplicate sorts, some 320,000 cells were collected each time from every CD8+ T cell subset. Germline V gives CDR1 MNHNS, CDR2 SASEGT. This CDR3 region has 14 residues. The genes are TRBV6-1 and TRBJ1-1. The material sequenced was memory CD8+ T cells from blood. This clonotype was sampled from a human donor in good health. Some clones in this sample may be carry-over from other donors' samples. The CDR3 sequence is CASSDKLENTEAFF.